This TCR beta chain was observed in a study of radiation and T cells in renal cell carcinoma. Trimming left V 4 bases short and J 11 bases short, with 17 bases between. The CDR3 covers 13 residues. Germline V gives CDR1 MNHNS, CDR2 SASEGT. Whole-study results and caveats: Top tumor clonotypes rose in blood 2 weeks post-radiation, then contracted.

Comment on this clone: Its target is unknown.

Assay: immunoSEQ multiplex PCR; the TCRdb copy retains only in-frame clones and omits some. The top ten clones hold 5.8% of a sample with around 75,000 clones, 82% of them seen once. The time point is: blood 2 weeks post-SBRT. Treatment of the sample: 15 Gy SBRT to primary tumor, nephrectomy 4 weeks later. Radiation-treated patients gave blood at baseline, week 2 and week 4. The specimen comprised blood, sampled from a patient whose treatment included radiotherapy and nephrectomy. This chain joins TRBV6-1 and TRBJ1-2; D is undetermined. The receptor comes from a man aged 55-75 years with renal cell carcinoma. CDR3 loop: CASSARRDSAYTF. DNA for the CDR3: TGTGCCAGCAGTGCGAGGAGGGATTCGGCATACACCTTC.